This T cell receptor (beta chain) originates from a study of blood T cell repertoires in COVID-19. Background on the study: Acute-phase and convalescent COVID-19 samples originated in the United States, Italy and Spain. T cells, B-cell-depleted T cells, or PBMCs provided the cDNA or gDNA that served as material.

Authors' data handling: Researchers report that nucleated cell counts were estimated from reference gene primer amplification. TCRdb's table, derived via immunoSEQ multiplex PCR, lists solely in-frame clones and lacks some. The V and J calls and clone size were taken over from that table, and D and trimming were inferred from the DNA. The repertoire includes 35,000 to 50,000 clones, more than 85% of them detected once, and 2% to 2.5% sits in the top ten. CDR3 length equals 13 residues. Trimming pared 7 bases from V and 5 bases from J, leaving 12 bases between. Germline V gives CDR1 MNHEY, CDR2 SVGAGI.

J is TRBJ2-4 and V is TRBV6-5; D is perhaps TRBD2 (7 bases). This receptor was identified in a man aged 45-65 years with active COVID-19. The sequencing sample was made of peripheral blood. The CDR3 sequence is CASKRGAENIQYF. CDR3 DNA sequence: TGTGCCAGCAAACGGGGGGCAGAAAACATTCAGTACTTC.